This passage covers 8 T cell receptor beta chains from one sample sequenced in a study of T cells in Graves' hyperthyroidism and ophthalmopathy. Amplified TCR beta CDR3 regions derived from RNA transcripts. First-round RT-PCR targeting the TCR CDR3 was performed with the HTBI primer set. From the multiplex PCR reads, TCRdb called clonotypes with MiXCR, one entry per CDR3 protein. The sample carries more than 500,000 distinct CDR3 sequences, roughly 14% recorded once. Input material: blood. The receptors here all came from a woman aged 40 to 50 with Graves' ophthalmopathy.

The rearrangement uses TRBV29-1 and TRBJ2-7; D is undetermined. This CDR3 has 15 amino acids. Germline assignment: CDR1 SQVTM and CDR2 ANQGSEA. V dropped 0 bases and J dropped 0 bases, with 12 bases sitting between them. In DNA form, the CDR3 reads TGCAGCGTTGAAGAAGGAGACTCTTTCTCCTACGAGCAGTACGTC. Encoded protein: CSVEEGDSFSYEQYV.

The chain carries TRBV12-3 or TRBV12-4 and TRBJ2-6; 7 nucleotides agree with TRBD2. The trim removed 6 bases at V and 2 bases at J, leaving 1 base unmatched. The CDR3 spans 14 residues. The CDR3 DNA reads TGTGCCAGCAGGGGGGGGGCTGGGGCCAACGTCCTGACTTTC. The encoded protein is CASRGGAGANVLTF.

The chain joins TRBV24-1 to TRBJ2-5, with D possibly being TRBD1 (5 bases). There are 14 residues in the CDR3. V shed 4 bases and J shed 5 bases, with 13 bases lying between them. Germline lookup yields CDR1 KGHDR and CDR2 SFDVKD. The CDR3 DNA reads as TGTGCCACCAGTGAGCCAGGGTTATGGGAGACCCAGTACTTC. Translation: CATSEPGLWETQYF.

The rearrangement uses TRBV7-2 and TRBJ2-5; tentatively, D is TRBD1 or TRBD2 (5 bases each). The CDR3 contains 14 residues. Germline lookup yields CDR1 SGHTA and CDR2 FQGNSA. Trimming shortened V by 5 bases and J by 4 bases, and 14 bases separated the two germline ends. CDR3 protein: CASSPGTTGETQYF. CDR3 bases: TGTGCCAGCAGCCCAGGGACCACTGGAGAGACCCAGTACTTC.

This clonotype was counted at least ten times. The V call is TRBV6-5, the J call TRBJ1-2; D uncertain. The germline CDR1 and CDR2 sequences are MNHEY and SVGAGI. Trimming cost V 2 bases and J 4 bases, with 8 bases left between them. This CDR3 comprises 13 residues. The CDR3 DNA follows: TGTGCCAGCAGTTACACACCCTTCTATGGCTACACCTTC. It is translated as CASSYTPFYGYTF.

V is TRBV19 and J is TRBJ1-2; D possibly corresponds to TRBD1 (5 bases). The ends were cut back, 6 bases at V and 2 bases at J, with 16 bases in the middle. Germline V gene data show CDR1 as LNHDA and CDR2 as SQIVND (reference sequence). This CDR3 has 15 amino acids. The CDR3: CASSIRVNFNYGYTF. CDR3 DNA: TGTGCCAGTAGCATCAGGGTTAATTTCAACTATGGCTACACCTTC.

This clonotype showed up many times. A read error may produce the germline difference seen at one junction end. J is TRBJ1-1 and V is TRBV6-2 or TRBV6-3, with a possible D match to TRBD1 (6 bases). The length of the CDR3 is 14 residues. Germline lookup yields CDR1 MNHEY and CDR2 SVGEGT. The CDR3: CASSHSTGNTEAFF. CDR3 nucleotides: TGTGCCAGCAGTCACTCGACAGGGAACACTGAAGCTTTCTTT.

This clonotype was seen at least ten times. The rearrangement links TRBV4-2 to TRBJ2-7; 8 bases line up with TRBD1. Looked up from germline, CDR1 is LGHNA and CDR2 is YNFKEQ. V trimming: 6 bases; J trimming: 1 base; junction bases outside the gene matches: 8. CDR3 length: 15 residues. The CDR3 DNA sequence: TGTGCCAGCAGTCTACCGGGACAGGAGTCCTACGAGCAGTACTTC. As protein: CASSLPGQESYEQYF.